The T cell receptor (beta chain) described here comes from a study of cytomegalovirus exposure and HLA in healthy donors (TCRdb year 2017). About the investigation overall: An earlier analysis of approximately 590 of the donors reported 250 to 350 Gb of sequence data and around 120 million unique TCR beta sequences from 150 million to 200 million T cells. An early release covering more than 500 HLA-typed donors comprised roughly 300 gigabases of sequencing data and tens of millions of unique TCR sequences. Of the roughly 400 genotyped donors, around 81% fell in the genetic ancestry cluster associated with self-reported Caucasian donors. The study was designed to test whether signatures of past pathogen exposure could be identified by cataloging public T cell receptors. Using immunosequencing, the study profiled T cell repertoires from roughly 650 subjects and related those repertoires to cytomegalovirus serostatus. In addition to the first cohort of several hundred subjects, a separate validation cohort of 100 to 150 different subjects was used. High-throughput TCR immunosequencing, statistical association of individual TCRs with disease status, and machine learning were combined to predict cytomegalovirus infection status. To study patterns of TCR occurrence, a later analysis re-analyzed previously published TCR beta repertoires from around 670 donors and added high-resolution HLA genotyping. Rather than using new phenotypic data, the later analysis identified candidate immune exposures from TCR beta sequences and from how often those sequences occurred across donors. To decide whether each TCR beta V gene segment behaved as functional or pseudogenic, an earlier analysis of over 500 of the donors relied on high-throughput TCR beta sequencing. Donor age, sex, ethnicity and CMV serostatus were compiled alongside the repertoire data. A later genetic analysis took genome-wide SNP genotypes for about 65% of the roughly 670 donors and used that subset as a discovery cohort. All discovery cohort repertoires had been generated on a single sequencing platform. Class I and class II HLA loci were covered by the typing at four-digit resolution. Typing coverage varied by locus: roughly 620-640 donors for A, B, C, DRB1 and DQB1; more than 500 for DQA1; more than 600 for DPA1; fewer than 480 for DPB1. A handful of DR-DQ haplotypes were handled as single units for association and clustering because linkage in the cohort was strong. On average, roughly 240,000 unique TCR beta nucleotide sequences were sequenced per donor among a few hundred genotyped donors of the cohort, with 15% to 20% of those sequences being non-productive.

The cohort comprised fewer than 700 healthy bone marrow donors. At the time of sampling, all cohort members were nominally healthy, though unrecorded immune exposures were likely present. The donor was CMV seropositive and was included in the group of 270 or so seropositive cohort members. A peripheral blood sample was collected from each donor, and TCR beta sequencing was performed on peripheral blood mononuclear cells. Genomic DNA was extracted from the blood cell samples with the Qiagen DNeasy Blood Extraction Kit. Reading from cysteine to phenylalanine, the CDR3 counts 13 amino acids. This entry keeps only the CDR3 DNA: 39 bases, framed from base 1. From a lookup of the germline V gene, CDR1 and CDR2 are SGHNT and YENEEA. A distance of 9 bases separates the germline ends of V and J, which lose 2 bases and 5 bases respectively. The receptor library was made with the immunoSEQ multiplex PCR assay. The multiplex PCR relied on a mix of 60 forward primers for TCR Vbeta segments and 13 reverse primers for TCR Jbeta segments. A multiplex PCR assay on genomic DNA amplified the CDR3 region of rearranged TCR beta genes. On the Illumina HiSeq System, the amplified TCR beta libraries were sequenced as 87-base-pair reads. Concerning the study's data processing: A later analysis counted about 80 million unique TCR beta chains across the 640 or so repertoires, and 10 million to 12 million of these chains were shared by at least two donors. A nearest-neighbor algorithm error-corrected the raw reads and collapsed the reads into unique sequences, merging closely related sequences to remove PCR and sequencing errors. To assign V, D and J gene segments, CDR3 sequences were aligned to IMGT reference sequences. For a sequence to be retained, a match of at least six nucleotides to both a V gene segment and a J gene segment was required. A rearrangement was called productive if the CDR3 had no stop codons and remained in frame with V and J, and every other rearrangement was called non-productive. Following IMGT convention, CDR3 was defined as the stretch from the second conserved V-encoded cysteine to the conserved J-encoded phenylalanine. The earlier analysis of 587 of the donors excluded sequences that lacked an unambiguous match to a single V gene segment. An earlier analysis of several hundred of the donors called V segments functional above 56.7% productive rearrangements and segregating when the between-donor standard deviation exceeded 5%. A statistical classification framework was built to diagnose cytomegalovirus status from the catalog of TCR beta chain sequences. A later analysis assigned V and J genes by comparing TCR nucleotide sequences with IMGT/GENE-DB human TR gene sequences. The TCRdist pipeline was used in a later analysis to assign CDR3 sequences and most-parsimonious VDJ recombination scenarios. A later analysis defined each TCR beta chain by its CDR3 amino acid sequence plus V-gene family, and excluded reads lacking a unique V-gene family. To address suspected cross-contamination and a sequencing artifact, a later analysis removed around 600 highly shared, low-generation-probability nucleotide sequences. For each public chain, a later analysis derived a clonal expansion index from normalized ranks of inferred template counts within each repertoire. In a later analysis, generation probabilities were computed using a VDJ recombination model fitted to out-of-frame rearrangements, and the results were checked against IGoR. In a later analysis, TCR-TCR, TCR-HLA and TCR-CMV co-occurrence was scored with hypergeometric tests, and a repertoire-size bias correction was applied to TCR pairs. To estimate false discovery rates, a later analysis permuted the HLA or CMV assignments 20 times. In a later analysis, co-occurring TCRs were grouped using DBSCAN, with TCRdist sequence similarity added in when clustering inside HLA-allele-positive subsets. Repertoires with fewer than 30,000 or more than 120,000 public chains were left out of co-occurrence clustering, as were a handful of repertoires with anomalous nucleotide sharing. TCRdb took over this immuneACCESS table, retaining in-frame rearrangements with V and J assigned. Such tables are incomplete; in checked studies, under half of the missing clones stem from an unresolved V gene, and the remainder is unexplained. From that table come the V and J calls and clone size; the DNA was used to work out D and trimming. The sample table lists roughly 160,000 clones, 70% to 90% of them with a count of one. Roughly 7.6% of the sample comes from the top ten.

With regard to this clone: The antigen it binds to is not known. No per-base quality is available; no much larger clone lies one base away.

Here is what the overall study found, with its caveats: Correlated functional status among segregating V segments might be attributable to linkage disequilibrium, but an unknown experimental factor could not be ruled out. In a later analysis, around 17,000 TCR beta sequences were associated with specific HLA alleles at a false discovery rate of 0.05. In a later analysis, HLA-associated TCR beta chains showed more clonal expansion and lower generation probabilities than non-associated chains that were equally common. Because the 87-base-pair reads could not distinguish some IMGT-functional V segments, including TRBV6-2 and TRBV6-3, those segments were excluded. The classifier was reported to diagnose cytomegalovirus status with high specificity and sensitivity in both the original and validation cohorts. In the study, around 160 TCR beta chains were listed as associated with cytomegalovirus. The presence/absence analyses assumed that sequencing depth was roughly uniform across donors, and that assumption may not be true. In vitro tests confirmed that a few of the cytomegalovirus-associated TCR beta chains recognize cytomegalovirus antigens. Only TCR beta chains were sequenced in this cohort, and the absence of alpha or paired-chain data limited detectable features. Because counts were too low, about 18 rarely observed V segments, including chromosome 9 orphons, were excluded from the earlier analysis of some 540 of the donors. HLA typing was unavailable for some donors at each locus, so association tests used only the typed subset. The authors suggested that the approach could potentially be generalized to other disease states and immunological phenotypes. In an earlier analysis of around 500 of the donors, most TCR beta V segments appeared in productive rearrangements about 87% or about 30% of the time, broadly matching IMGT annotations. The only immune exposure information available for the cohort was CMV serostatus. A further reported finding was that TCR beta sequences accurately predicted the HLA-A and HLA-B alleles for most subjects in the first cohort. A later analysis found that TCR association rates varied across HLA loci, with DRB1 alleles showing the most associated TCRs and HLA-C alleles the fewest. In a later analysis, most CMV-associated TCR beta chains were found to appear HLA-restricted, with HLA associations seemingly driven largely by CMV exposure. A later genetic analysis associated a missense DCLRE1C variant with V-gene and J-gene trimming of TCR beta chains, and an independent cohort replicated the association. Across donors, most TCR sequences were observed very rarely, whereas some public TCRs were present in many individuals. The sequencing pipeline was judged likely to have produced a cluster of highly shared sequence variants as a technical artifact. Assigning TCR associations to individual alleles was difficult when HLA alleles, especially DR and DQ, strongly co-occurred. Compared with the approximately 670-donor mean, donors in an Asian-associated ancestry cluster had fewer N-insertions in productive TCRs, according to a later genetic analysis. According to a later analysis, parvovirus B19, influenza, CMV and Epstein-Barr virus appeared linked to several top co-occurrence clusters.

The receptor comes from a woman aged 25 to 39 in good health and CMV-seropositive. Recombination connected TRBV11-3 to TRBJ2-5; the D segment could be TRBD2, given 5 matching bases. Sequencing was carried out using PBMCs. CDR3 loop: CASSLSGRETQYF. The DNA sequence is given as TGTGCCAGCAGCTTATCGGGAAGGGAGACCCAGTACTTC. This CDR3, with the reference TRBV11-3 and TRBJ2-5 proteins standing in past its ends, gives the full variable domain EAGVVQSPRYKIIEKKQPVAFWCNPISGHNTLYWYLQNLGQGPELLIRYENEEAVDDSQLPKDRFSAERLKGVDSTLKIQPAELGDSAVYLCASSLSGRETQYFGPGTRLLVL.